This TCR beta chain was captured by sequencing in a study of siplizumab effects on memory and regulatory T cells. Notes on this clone: Antigen unknown.

Findings of the study overall: In roughly 80-96% of proliferating CD4+ or CD8+ clones, a naive or memory phenotype could not be assigned.

Some clones are missing from TCRdb's copy, which holds only in-frame ones; the method was immunoSEQ multiplex PCR. This sample has about 100,000 clones, with about 91% found just once. The sequenced sample was CD4+ T cells sorted from blood. The sequence derives from a human donor in good health.

For the CDR3, the DNA is TGCAGTGCTATCAAAGAGACCCAGTACTTC. Protein product: CSAIKETQYF. The V call is TRBV20-1, the J call TRBJ2-5; D gene uncertain. The germline CDR1 and CDR2 sequences are DFQATT and SNEGSKA (reference sequence). V shed 4 bases and J shed 3 bases, with 3 bases lying between them. The CDR3 is 10 residues long.